Each of the 29 T cell receptor beta chains below was sequenced from the same sample in a study of T-cell memory formation after mild COVID-19 (dated by TCRdb to 2020 to 2023). Library prep was done by 5' RACE. The listed sequencing device is Illumina NovaSeq 6000. Using fastp at Q25 and MiXCR, TCRdb reprocessed the public reads and kept productive beta chains. Entries that share a CDR3 protein sequence are merged under the most common genes and DNA. In this sample the table shows approximately 180,000 distinct CDR3 sequences, roughly 17% of which occur a single time. Clones ranked in the top ten supply approximately 2.2% of the sample. Sequenced: PBMCs or a T cell subset sorted from them (not recorded which). The receptor set was obtained from an adult woman who had mild COVID-19 (a few samples of this study predate the infection). The sample titles of this study are shuffled in the database, so cell type and time point are left out; the donor was told from shared clones.

The chain recombines TRBV6-5 with TRBJ1-1; D is unresolved. The CDR3 extends over 16 amino acids. Germline V gene sequence: CDR1 MNHEY, CDR2 SVGAGI. Trimming stripped 0 bases from V and 0 bases from J, with 11 bases between. CDR3: CASSYSSLRMNTEAFF. The CDR3, as DNA: TGTGCCAGCAGTTACTCATCGCTGCGGATGAACACTGAAGCTTTCTTT.

This chain links TRBV9 with TRBJ2-1; a weak D match, TRBD2 (5 bases). CDR3 length: 14 residues. CDR1 and CDR2 from the germline V gene are SGDLS and YYNGEE. V lost 4 bases to trimming and J lost 6 bases, with 14 bases between them. The CDR3 region is CASSSQEAINEQFF. Here the CDR3 DNA reads TGTGCCAGCAGCTCCCAGGAGGCTATCAATGAGCAGTTCTTC.

This clonotype was detected a few times. This chain joins TRBV24-1 and TRBJ2-3; 8 bases agree with TRBD1. CDR1 is KGHDR, CDR2 SFDVKD, per germline. The CDR3 extends over 16 amino acids. Losses at the gene ends were 7 bases for V and 1 base for J; bases not matched to a gene: 9. The CDR3 coding sequence is TGTGCCACCAGCGAACCGGCGGGACAGGGCACAGATACGCAGTATTTT. Its protein product is CATSEPAGQGTDTQYF.

This clonotype came up a few times. The rearrangement links TRBV20-1 to TRBJ2-1; no clear D. Germline lookup yields CDR1 DFQATT and CDR2 SNEGSKA (reference sequence). The CDR3 sequence is 14 residues long. The V and J ends lost 0 bases and 0 bases respectively, with 6 bases between them. The CDR3 reads CSARDPNSYNEQFF. The DNA of the CDR3 is TGCAGTGCTAGAGACCCCAACTCCTACAATGAGCAGTTCTTC.

A few counts support this clonotype. This chain connects TRBV21-1 to TRBJ2-7; whether TRBD1, the table's D call, matches the DNA was not checked. TRBV21-1 corresponds to a pseudogene. The CDR3 has 16 residues. CDR3 residues: CASSKERDVALYEQYF. DNA of the CDR3: TGTGCCAGCAGCAAAGAACGGGACGTCGCCCTTTACGAGCAGTACTTC.

The gene calls are TRBV6-5 and TRBJ2-2; the match to TRBD2 covers 12 bases. The CDR3 has 16 amino acids. After removal of 6 bases from V and 3 bases from J, the junction contained 5 bases not matched to a gene. The germline V gene encodes CDR1 MNHEY and CDR2 SVGAGI. CDR3 DNA sequence: TGTGCCAGCAGGACTAGCGGGAGTTCCGACACCGGGGAGCTGTTTTTT. Encoded protein: CASRTSGSSDTGELFF.

The chain uses TRBV6-2 or TRBV6-3 and TRBJ1-2; D is ambiguous. The CDR3 runs 14 residues. CDR1 and CDR2 from the germline V gene are MNHEY and SVGEGT. V was trimmed by 5 bases and J by 2 bases, leaving 12 bases between them. In nucleotides, the CDR3 is TGTGCCAGCAGTCCGGATACATACAACTATGGCTACACCTTC. It encodes CASSPDTYNYGYTF.

This sequence joins TRBV24-1 and TRBJ2-5; 7 bases are shared with TRBD1. V lost 5 bases, J lost 1 base, and 6 bases stayed unmatched. Per the germline V gene, CDR1 is KGHDR and CDR2 is SFDVKD. The CDR3 has 15 residues. The CDR3 nucleotides read TGTGCCACCAGTGGGACAGGTCAGGGCCAAGAGACCCAGTACTTC. It codes for CATSGTGQGQETQYF.

The chain links TRBV7-2 to TRBJ1-6; D gene uncertain. V was shortened by 5 bases and J by 3 bases, with 5 bases between the two germline ends. Germline CDR1 SGHTA, CDR2 FQGNSA. The CDR3 contains 13 residues. Written as DNA, the CDR3 is TGTGCCAGCAGCCCTCACTATAATTCACCCCTCCACTTT. This codes for CASSPHYNSPLHF.

V and J are TRBV23-1 and TRBJ1-2; 9 bases align to TRBD1. TRBV23-1 is marked as an open reading frame, function uncertain. The J segment lost 6 bases and the V segment lost 1 base, leaving 9 bases of the junction unmatched. The CDR3 covers 16 residues. The CDR3 DNA reads TGCGCCAGCAGTCAATGGACAGGGGATTTTCGGAATGGCTACACCTTC. Protein product: CASSQWTGDFRNGYTF.

The rearrangement joins TRBV5-1 to TRBJ2-7; TRBD1 is a possible D gene (5 bases). Germline CDR1 is SGHRS and CDR2 is YFSETQ. The length of the CDR3 is 12 residues. Deletions cut 4 bases from V and 4 bases from J, with 9 bases between. Written as DNA, the CDR3 is TGCGCCAGCAGCGCCTCAGGGTACGAGCAGTACTTC. Protein: CASSASGYEQYF.

J is TRBJ2-5 and V is TRBV5-1, with 12 positions matching TRBD2. The CDR3 is 15 residues long. CDR1 is SGHRS, CDR2 YFSETQ, per germline. J gave up 4 bases and V 3 bases, and 4 bases lay outside the gene matches. CDR3 amino acids: CASSSSGGAGETQYF. CDR3 bases: TGCGCCAGCAGCTCTAGCGGGGGGGCCGGAGAGACCCAGTACTTC.

This clonotype was seen only a few times. The genes are TRBV11-2 and TRBJ2-5; no definite D call. The CDR3 is 12 amino acids. Germline values: CDR1 SGHAT, CDR2 FQNNGV. V lost 5 bases, J lost 5 bases, and 9 bases lay in between. The CDR3 coding sequence is TGTGCCAGCAGCCCGACGCCCGAGACCCAGTACTTC. This sequence encodes CASSPTPETQYF.

This clonotype was recorded many times. The V gene is TRBV20-1, the J gene TRBJ2-1, with D maybe TRBD2 (5 bases). Germline assignment: CDR1 DFQATT and CDR2 SNEGSKA (reference sequence). This CDR3 is built from 14 residues. With 3 bases removed from V and 5 bases from J, the gap between germline ends came to 14 bases. The CDR3 loop reads CSARKSGIDNEQFF. The CDR3 nucleotides read TGCAGTGCTAGGAAATCGGGAATTGACAATGAGCAGTTCTTC.

This clonotype was counted between two and nine times. This chain connects TRBV2 to TRBJ1-1; no definite D call. V dropped 6 bases and J dropped 0 bases, with 11 bases sitting between them. The CDR3 length is 14 residues. In germline, CDR1 is SNHLY, CDR2 FYNNEI. The CDR3: CASRVGDLNTEAFF. For the CDR3, the DNA is TGTGCCAGCAGGGTTGGCGACCTGAACACTGAAGCTTTCTTT. Full variable domain (rest looked up from reference TRBV2 and TRBJ1-1): EPEVTQTPSHQVTQMGQEVILRCVPISNHLYFYWYRQILGQKVEFLVSFYNNEISEKSEIFDDQFSVERPDGSNFTLKIRSTKLEDSAMYFCASRVGDLNTEAFFGQGTRLTVV.

This clonotype was recorded at least ten times. The rearrangement uses TRBV11-3 and TRBJ1-2; D gene ambiguous. Trimming pared 2 bases from V and 5 bases from J, leaving 6 bases between. The germline CDR1 and CDR2 sequences are SGHNT and YENEEA. The CDR3 totals 12 residues. CDR3 amino acids: CASSLSGYGYTF. DNA of the CDR3: TGTGCCAGCAGCTTATCGGGTTATGGCTACACCTTC.

The V call is TRBV7-3, the J call TRBJ2-1; D is unresolved. The germline V gene has CDR1 SGHTA and CDR2 FQGTGA. Trimming shortened V by 4 bases and J by 4 bases, and 11 bases separated the two germline ends. This CDR3 comprises 14 residues. CDR3 DNA sequence: TGTGCCAGCAGCTCTCGGGTTGATTACAATGAGCAGTTCTTC. It is translated as CASSSRVDYNEQFF.

In the case of this clonotype: The conserved closing phenylalanine or tryptophan is absent in this CDR3, likely reflecting a read error. In DNA, the CDR3 is TGCGCCAGCAGCTTCGCCGGCCGGACAGGATCCTATGGCTACACCGTC. This sequence encodes CASSFAGRTGSYGYTV. J is TRBJ1-2 and V is TRBV5-1; TRBD1 agrees at 7 bases. Per germline, CDR1 SGHRS and CDR2 YFSETQ. The CDR3 runs to 16 residues. J was trimmed by 4 bases and V by 2 bases; bases with no gene match: 11.

The rearrangement uses TRBV24-1 and TRBJ2-1; 9 nucleotides line up with TRBD2. Germline-derived CDR1 and CDR2 are KGHDR and SFDVKD. This CDR3 is 16 amino acids long. V was pared by 1 base and J by 2 bases, with 2 bases of the junction left unmatched. CDR3 in DNA: TGTGCCACCAGTGATTTTTCTAGCGGGACCTACAATGAGCAGTTCTTC. It codes for CATSDFSSGTYNEQFF.

This clonotype has a handful of counts. The chain employs TRBV7-3 and TRBJ2-7; D is undetermined. Germline V CDR1 and CDR2: SGHTA, FQGTGA. V was cut by 10 bases and J by 5 bases, with 3 bases left in between. CDR3 length: 8 amino acids. CDR3 coding DNA: TGTGCCATGGACGAGCAGTACTTC. It encodes CAMDEQYF.

This clonotype was seen at least ten times. This chain connects TRBV5-1 to TRBJ1-1; TRBD1 is a possible D gene (5 bases). This CDR3 spans 13 amino acids. The V end lost 3 bases, the J end lost 7 bases, and 13 bases lay between the germline ends. Germline V gene lookup returns CDR1 SGHRS and CDR2 YFSETQ. As DNA, the CDR3 is TGCGCCAGCAGCTCCCCAGGGACCCTTGAAGCTTTCTTT. Protein: CASSSPGTLEAFF.

The V gene is TRBV7-3, the J gene TRBJ2-1; D remains unclear. Trimming pared 1 base from V and 10 bases from J, leaving 14 bases between. CDR1 SGHTA and CDR2 FQGTGA come from the germline V gene. CDR3 length: 14 amino acids. The CDR3 DNA sequence: TGTGCCAGCAGCTTAAGTGCTTTAGCTAGGGAGCAGTTCTTC. Protein sequence: CASSLSALAREQFF.

The gene calls are TRBV7-2 and TRBJ2-3; D remains ambiguous. The CDR3 has 14 residues. Germline-derived CDR1 and CDR2 are SGHTA and FQGNSA. Trimming pared 1 base from V and 12 bases from J, leaving 17 bases between. CDR3 in amino acids: CASSLEWAPNGQYF. CDR3 bases: TGTGCCAGCAGCTTAGAGTGGGCTCCGAACGGACAGTATTTT.

V usage is TRBV24-1 and J usage is TRBJ2-1; D is possibly TRBD2 (6 bases). CDR1 is KGHDR and CDR2 is SFDVKD in the germline V gene. The CDR3 is made up of 16 amino acids. With 5 bases removed from V and 7 bases from J, the gap between germline ends came to 20 bases. DNA for the CDR3: TGTGCCACCAGTGCCCCCGGGGGACCCGAGAGGAATGAGCAGTTCTTC. Amino acids: CATSAPGGPERNEQFF.

The rearrangement links TRBV18 to TRBJ1-1; TRBD1 matches 8 bases. V was pared by 3 bases and J by 8 bases, with 11 bases of the junction left unmatched. The CDR3 length is 15 residues. Germline-derived CDR1 and CDR2 are KGHSH and LQKENI. The CDR3 loop reads CASSPGTGRAPEAFF. In DNA, the CDR3 is TGTGCCAGCTCACCCGGGACAGGAAGAGCACCCGAAGCTTTCTTT. The whole variable domain, remainder taken from reference TRBV18 and TRBJ1-1, is NAGVMQNPRHLVRRRGQEARLRCSPMKGHSHVYWYRQLPEEGLKFMVYLQKENIIDESGMPKERFSAEFPKEGPSILRIQQVVRGDSAAYFCASSPGTGRAPEAFFGQGTRLTVV.

The table lists this clonotype with a few counts. The chain employs TRBV12-3 or TRBV12-4 and TRBJ2-3; the D gene is possibly TRBD2 (7 bases). V was clipped by 5 bases and J by 0 bases, with 18 bases between them. The CDR3 is 17 amino acids. CDR3 nucleotides: TGTGCCAGCAGTCCTCGAATAGGGGGGGGTAGCACAGATACGCAGTATTTT. This codes for CASSPRIGGGSTDTQYF.

This clonotype has just a few counts. The V call is TRBV7-2, the J call TRBJ1-6; the match to TRBD1 covers 8 bases. Germline CDR1 reads SGHTA; CDR2 reads FQGNSA. The junction had 7 bases not matched to a gene; V was cut back by 4 bases and J by 5 bases. This CDR3 has 16 amino acids. This CDR3 reads CASSSRTGRNNSPLHF. CDR3 DNA sequence: TGTGCCAGCAGCTCTAGGACAGGGCGTAATAATTCACCCCTCCACTTT.

Points on this clonotype: The junction and the germline gene differ at one end; a read error may be behind it. The chain employs TRBV5-1 and TRBJ2-3, with no clear D. The CDR3 loop spans 13 amino acids. Germline loops: CDR1 SGHRS, CDR2 YFSETQ. In DNA, the CDR3 is TGCGCCAGCAGCGCGGATGGGGAACGGAGTCCCGATTTT. Translation: CASSADGERSPDF.

The chain carries TRBV24-1 and TRBJ2-2; D call uncertain. Germline V gene sequence: CDR1 KGHDR, CDR2 SFDVKD. This CDR3 comprises 15 residues. Trimming left V 1 base short and J 1 base short, with 6 bases between. CDR3 DNA sequence: TGTGCCACCAGTGATTTCCAGGTGAACACCGGGGAGCTGTTTTTT. This encodes CATSDFQVNTGELFF.